This section outlines one TCR beta chain sequence together with its context. Its antigen is not known. Sequencing was performed with immunoSEQ multiplex PCR; in TCRdb, only in-frame clones are kept and a portion is missing. Among about 170,000 clones, roughly nine tenths were seen once, and the ten largest hold about 6.9%. This sample was taken from a study of T cell responses to AZD1222 COVID-19 vaccine. Study in general: The study pooled second doses at about 4 or about 12 weeks.

Whole-study findings and limits: Two AZD1222 doses significantly raised spike-specific TCR breadth and depth over controls. Among those given AZD1222, only six were seropositive at baseline. Females outnumbered males among donors, who were mostly white British; clonal diversity was possibly underestimated.

This CDR3 has 13 residues. With 5 bases removed from V and 8 bases from J, the gap between germline ends came to 15 bases. The germline gives CDR1 MNHEY, CDR2 SVGEGT. This clonotype was sampled from an adult in good health. This specimen consisted of peripheral blood, obtained on day 0 of AZD1222 vaccination. The chain recombines TRBV6-2 or TRBV6-3 with TRBJ1-2; D not certain. CDR3 protein: CASSRLGIGGYTF. CDR3 bases: TGTGCCAGCAGTCGCCTTGGTATCGGCGGCTACACCTTC.